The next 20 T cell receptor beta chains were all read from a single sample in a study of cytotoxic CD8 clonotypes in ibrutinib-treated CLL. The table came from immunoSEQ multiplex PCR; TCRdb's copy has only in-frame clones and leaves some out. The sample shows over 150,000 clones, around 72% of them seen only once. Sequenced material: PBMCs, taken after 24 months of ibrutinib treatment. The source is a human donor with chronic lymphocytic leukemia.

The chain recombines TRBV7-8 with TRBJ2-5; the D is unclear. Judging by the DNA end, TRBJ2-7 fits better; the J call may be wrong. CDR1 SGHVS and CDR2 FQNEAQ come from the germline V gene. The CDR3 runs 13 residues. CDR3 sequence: CASSFLDSYEQYF. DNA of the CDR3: TGTGCCAGCAGCTTTCTGGACTCCTACGAGCAGTACTTC.

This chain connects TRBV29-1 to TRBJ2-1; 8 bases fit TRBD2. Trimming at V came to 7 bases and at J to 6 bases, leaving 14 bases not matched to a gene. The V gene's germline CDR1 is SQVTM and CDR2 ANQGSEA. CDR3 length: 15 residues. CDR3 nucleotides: TGCAGCGCCACTTTGGGTAGCGGGATCGTCAATGAGCAGTTCTTC. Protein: CSATLGSGIVNEQFF.

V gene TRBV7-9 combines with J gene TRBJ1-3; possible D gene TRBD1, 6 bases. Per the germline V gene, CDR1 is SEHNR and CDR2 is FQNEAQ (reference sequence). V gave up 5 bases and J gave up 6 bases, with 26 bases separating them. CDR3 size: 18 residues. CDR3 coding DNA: TGTGCCAGCAGCCTCGGAGGGACAAGGGGACCGGCGGAAAACACCATATATTTT. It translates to CASSLGGTRGPAENTIYF.

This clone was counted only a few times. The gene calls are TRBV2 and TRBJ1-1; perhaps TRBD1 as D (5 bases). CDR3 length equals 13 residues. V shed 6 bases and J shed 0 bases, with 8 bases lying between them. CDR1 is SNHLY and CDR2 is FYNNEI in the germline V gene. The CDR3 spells CASRWGMNTEAFF. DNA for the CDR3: TGTGCCAGCAGATGGGGCATGAACACTGAAGCTTTCTTT. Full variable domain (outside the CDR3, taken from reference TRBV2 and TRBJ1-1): EPEVTQTPSHQVTQMGQEVILRCVPISNHLYFYWYRQILGQKVEFLVSFYNNEISEKSEIFDDQFSVERPDGSNFTLKIRSTKLEDSAMYFCASRWGMNTEAFFGQGTRLTVV.

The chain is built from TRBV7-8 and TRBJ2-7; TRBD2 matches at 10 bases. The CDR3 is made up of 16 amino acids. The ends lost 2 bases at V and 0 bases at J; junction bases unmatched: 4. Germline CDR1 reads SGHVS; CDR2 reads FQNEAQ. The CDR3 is CASSLKGLAYSYEQYF. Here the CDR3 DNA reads TGTGCCAGCAGCTTAAAGGGACTAGCGTACTCCTACGAGCAGTACTTC.

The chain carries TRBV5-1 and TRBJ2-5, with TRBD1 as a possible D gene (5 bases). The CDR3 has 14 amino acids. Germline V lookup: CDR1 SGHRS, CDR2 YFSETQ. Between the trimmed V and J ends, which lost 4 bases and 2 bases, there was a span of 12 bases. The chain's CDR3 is CASSTGQKQETQYF. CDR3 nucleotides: TGCGCCAGCAGCACCGGACAAAAACAAGAGACCCAGTACTTC. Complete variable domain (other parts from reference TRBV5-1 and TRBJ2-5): KAGVTQTPRYLIKTRGQQVTLSCSPISGHRSVSWYQQTPGQGLQFLFEYFSETQRNKGNFPGRFSGRQFSNSRSEMNVSTLELGDSALYLCASSTGQKQETQYFGPGTRLLVL.

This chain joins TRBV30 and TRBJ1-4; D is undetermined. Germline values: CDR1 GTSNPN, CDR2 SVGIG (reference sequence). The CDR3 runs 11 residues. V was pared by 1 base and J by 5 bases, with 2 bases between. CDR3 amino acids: CAWSENEKLFF. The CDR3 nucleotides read TGTGCCTGGAGTGAGAATGAAAAACTGTTTTTT.

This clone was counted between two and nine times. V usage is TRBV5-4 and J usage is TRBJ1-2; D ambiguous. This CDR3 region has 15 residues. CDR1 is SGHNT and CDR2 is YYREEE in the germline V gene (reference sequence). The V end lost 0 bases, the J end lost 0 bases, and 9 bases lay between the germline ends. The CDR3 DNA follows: TGTGCCAGCAGCTTGGGCCTTGGAGCTAACTATGGCTACACCTTC. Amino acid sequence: CASSLGLGANYGYTF.

The CDR3 here is CASSFGQGLNEQFF. CDR3 bases: TGTGCCAGCAGCTTTGGACAGGGCCTCAATGAGCAGTTCTTC. The chain uses TRBV7-6 and TRBJ2-1; 8 nucleotides match TRBD1. Germline loops: CDR1 SGHVS, CDR2 FNYEAQ. The CDR3 is made up of 14 amino acids. The trim removed 3 bases at V and 6 bases at J, leaving 4 bases unmatched.

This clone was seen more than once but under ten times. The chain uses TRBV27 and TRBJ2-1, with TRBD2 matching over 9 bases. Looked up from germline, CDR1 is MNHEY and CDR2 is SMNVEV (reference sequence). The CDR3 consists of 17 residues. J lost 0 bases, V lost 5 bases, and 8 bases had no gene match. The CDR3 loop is CASSTVFSGSSYNEQFF. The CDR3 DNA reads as TGTGCCAGCAGTACCGTATTTAGCGGGAGCTCCTACAATGAGCAGTTCTTC.

Here the CDR3 DNA reads TGTGCCAGCAGCTCCCGTTCTCGGGGCAATCAGCCCCAGCATTTT. Protein: CASSSRSRGNQPQHF. This chain links TRBV30 with TRBJ1-5; unclear D gene. The CDR3 is 15 amino acids. Trimming shortened V by 8 bases and J by 2 bases, and 19 bases separated the two germline ends. Looked up from germline, CDR1 is GTSNPN and CDR2 is SVGIG (reference sequence).

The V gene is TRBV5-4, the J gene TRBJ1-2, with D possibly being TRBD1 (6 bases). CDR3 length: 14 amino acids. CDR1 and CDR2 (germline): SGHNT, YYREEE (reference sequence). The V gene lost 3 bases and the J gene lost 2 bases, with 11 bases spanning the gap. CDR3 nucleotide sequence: TGTGCCAGCAGCTCCCTGGGGGGCAACTATGGCTACACCTTC. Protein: CASSSLGGNYGYTF.

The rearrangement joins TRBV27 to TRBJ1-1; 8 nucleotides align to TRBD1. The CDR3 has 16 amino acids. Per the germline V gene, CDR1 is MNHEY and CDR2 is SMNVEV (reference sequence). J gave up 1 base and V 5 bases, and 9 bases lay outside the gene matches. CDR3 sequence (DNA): TGTGCCAGCAGTCCCTTCAGGACAGGGAAGAACACTGAAGCTTTCTTT. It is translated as CASSPFRTGKNTEAFF.

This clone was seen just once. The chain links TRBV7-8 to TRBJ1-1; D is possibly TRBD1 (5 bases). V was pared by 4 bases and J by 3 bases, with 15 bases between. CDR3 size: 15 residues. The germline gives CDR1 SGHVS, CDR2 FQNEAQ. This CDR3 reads CASSSGHLRDTEAFF. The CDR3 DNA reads TGTGCCAGCAGCTCCGGACATCTGAGGGACACTGAAGCTTTCTTT.

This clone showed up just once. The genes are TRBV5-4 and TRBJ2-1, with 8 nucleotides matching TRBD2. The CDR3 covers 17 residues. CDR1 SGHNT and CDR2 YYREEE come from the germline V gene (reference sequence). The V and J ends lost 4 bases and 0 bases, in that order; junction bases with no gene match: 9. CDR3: CASSPGLAESSYNEQFF. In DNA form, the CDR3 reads TGTGCCAGCAGCCCAGGACTAGCTGAGAGCTCCTACAATGAGCAGTTCTTC. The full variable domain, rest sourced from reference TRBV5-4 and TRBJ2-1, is ETGVTQSPTHLIKTRGQQVTLRCSSQSGHNTVSWYQQALGQGPQFIFQYYREEENGRGNFPPRFSGLQFPNYSSELNVNALELDDSALYLCASSPGLAESSYNEQFFGPGTRLTVL.

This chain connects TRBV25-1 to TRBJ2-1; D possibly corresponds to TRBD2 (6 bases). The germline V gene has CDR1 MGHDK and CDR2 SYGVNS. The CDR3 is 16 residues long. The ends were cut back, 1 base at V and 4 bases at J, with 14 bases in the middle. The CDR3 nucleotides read TGTGCCAGCAGTGAATCTCGTTGGGCGGGGTACAATGAGCAGTTCTTC. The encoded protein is CASSESRWAGYNEQFF.

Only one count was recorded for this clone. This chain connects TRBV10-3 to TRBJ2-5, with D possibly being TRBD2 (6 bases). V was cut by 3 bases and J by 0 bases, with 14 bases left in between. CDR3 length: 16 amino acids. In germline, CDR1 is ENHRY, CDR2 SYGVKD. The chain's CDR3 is CAISEDLGGNQETQYF. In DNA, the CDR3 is TGTGCCATCAGTGAAGATCTTGGAGGGAACCAAGAGACCCAGTACTTC.

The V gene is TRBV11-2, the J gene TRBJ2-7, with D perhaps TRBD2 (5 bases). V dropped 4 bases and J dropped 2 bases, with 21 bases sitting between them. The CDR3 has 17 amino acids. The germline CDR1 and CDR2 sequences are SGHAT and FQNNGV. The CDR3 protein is CASSYTPFIGGPYEQYF. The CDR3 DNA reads TGTGCCAGCAGCTACACTCCTTTTATAGGAGGACCCTACGAGCAGTACTTC.

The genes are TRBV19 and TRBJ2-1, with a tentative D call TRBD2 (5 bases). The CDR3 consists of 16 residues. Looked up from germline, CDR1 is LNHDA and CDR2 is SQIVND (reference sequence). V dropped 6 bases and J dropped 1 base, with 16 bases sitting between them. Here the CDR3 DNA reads TGTGCCAGTAGAGACCTTTTCGGCGGGTCCTACAATGAGCAGTTCTTC. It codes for CASRDLFGGSYNEQFF. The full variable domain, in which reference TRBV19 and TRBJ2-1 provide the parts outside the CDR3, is DGGITQSPKYLFRKEGQNVTLSCEQNLNHDAMYWYRQDPGQGLRLIYYSQIVNDFQKGDIAEGYSVSREKKESFPLTVTSAQKNPTAFYLCASRDLFGGSYNEQFFGPGTRLTVL.

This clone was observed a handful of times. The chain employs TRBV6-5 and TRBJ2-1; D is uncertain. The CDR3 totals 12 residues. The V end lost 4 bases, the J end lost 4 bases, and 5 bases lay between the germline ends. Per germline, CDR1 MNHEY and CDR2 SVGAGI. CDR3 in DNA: TGTGCCAGCAGTTCGGTTTACAATGAGCAGTTCTTC. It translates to CASSSVYNEQFF.